This T cell receptor beta chain was obtained from a study of response to subunit inactivated influenza vaccine. Findings of the study overall: Researchers suggested that each seasonal influenza vaccination recruits few new T cells.

The CDR3 is made up of 15 amino acids. The ends were cut back, 6 bases at V and 2 bases at J, with 13 bases in the middle. This clonotype has just a few counts. Antigen specificity is unknown. MiXCR, run by TCRdb on the RT-PCR reads, gives a single entry per CDR3 protein. The sample carries about 170,000 distinct CDR3 sequences, 9.5% to 15% recorded once. These data were likewise used in another study, on T cells expressing NK-cell markers. That report adds: What made the TCR beta cDNA was 5'RACE template switching with UMIs. Clarity on HCMV specificity was lacking for the expanded NKG2C+ T cell clones.

The chain employs TRBV12-3 or TRBV12-4 and TRBJ2-2; possibly TRBD2 for D (6 bases). The sequence came from a man aged 45-65 years who received an inactivated influenza vaccine. This sample comprised CD8+ T cells sorted from PBMCs, obtained 11 to 12 days after vaccination. The CDR3 protein is CASSWGRTNTGELFF. As DNA, the CDR3 is TGTGCCAGCAGCTGGGGGAGGACTAACACCGGGGAGCTGTTTTTT.